The entry below describes one T cell receptor (beta chain). Its binding antigen is unknown. This may arise from a read error, as a much more abundant clone is one base away. Libraries came from multiplex PCR. TCRdb shows the sequencer as Illumina HiSeq 4000. iRepertoire HTBI primers and Arm-PCR amplification of CDR3 regions were used to construct TCR beta libraries. Before sequencing, the PCR products went through gel purification. In the paper's pipeline: Across samples, roughly 60 TRBV and 13 to 15 TRBJ segments were identified and used for gene usage analysis of CDR3 amino acid clonotypes. COPE and FqMerger were used to merge the filtered high-quality paired reads into contigs. Contigs were aligned with BLAST to IMGT TRBV, TRBD and TRBJ reference genes, and CDR3 was defined per IMGT. Clonotypes above 0.1% frequency were classified as highly expanded clones. Repertoire diversity was measured by Shannon entropy, and V-J evenness by the Gini coefficient. A clonotype found in more than one individual was treated as public. Through fastp at Q25 and MiXCR, TCRdb rebuilt clones from the public reads, retaining in-frame beta chains. Each entry merges the rows of one CDR3 protein and shows their most common DNA and genes. TCRdb's processing, not the study's, gives the V and J calls here. In this sample the table shows fewer than 350,000 distinct CDR3 sequences, 15% to 20% of which occur a single time. 35% to 45% of the sample belongs to the ten largest clones.

This sample was taken from a study of regulatory T cells in long-lasting Graves disease (dated by TCRdb to about 2021). For the study in its entirety: In the newly diagnosed Graves' disease group, patients had been taking antithyroid drugs for less than 3 months. Persistent Graves' disease patients were compared with newly diagnosed Graves' disease patients by peripheral blood TCR sequencing and RNA sequencing. The study took place in China and was registered as a clinical trial. TCR sequencing covered approximately 13 persistent and roughly 20 newly diagnosed Graves' disease patients, around 33 samples in total. What the work shows at the level of the full study, not this receptor alone: Sequencing and analysis were restricted to the TCR beta chain. As a limitation, the authors acknowledged that the small sample size may reduce accuracy. More public clonotypes were shared among persistent patients (under 3,000) than among newly diagnosed patients (roughly 960). Because the primary lesion, thyroid tissue, could not be accessed, the study looked at peripheral blood alone. Persistent Graves' disease patients showed lower TCR Shannon entropy and fewer highly expanded clones than newly diagnosed patients, suggesting clonal expansion. Persistent disease showed preferential use of TRBV28, TRBJ1-2 and TRBJ2-5, whereas newly diagnosed disease favored TRBV20-1 and TRBJ2-1.

The CDR3 measures 11 amino acids from cysteine to phenylalanine. This entry keeps only the CDR3 DNA: 33 bases, framed from base 1. CDR1 and CDR2, per the germline V gene, are SGHAT and FQNNGV. Sample time point, as interpreted from the label and publication: newly diagnosed GD, antithyroid drugs for less than 3 months. For both TCR sequencing and RNA sequencing, RNA was extracted from PBMCs in TRIzol. The diagnosis of Graves' disease followed American Thyroid Association guidelines. Patients were recruited from an endocrinology department in Xi'an, China. Each patient gave approximately 9 milliliters of peripheral blood, collected in an EDTA anticoagulant tube. Ficoll Paque Plus density gradient separation was used to isolate PBMCs, and no additional T cell sorting was done. An Agilent 2100 Bioanalyzer and agarose gel were used to check RNA quality, while a NanoDrop 2000 measured RNA concentration.

This TCR derives from a female donor with Graves disease. The sample consisted of peripheral blood mononuclear cells (PBMCs), taken at new diagnosis, from a patient treated with antithyroid drugs. In this chain, TRBV11-2 is recombined with TRBJ2-5, with the D gene too uncertain to name. The J call may be in error: the DNA end matches TRBJ2-7 better. The DNA sequence is given as TGTGCCAGCAGCCGTAAATACGAGCAGTACTTC. Translated, this gives CASSRKYEQYF.